The 32 T cell receptor beta chains below all came from one sample that was sequenced in a study of human T cells and chemical hapten exposure. Time point indicated: pre-sensitization, week 0. Noted treatment: therapeutic diphenylcyclopropenone sensitization with weekly scalp DPC. MiXCR, run by TCRdb on the RACE reads, gives a single entry per CDR3 protein. The data contain around 330,000 distinct CDR3 sequences, roughly 6% of them singletons. Source: whole blood, taken in connection with sensitization to the hapten diphenylcyclopropenone (DPC). Source of these receptors: a woman under 30 with alopecia areata. Some clones in this sample may be carry-over from other donors' samples.

This clonotype was counted ten times or more. The chain is built from TRBV18 and TRBJ2-3, with D uncertain. Germline V gene lookup returns CDR1 KGHSH and CDR2 LQKENI. Between the trimmed V and J ends, which lost 4 bases and 4 bases, there was a span of 9 bases. The CDR3 has 13 amino acids. CDR3 in amino acids: CASSRAWADTQYF. CDR3 DNA: TGTGCCAGCTCACGGGCTTGGGCAGATACGCAGTATTTT.

This clonotype was seen a handful of times. The chain has TRBV7-9 and TRBJ1-2, with D perhaps TRBD1 (6 bases). Germline CDR1 is SEHNR and CDR2 is FQNEAQ (reference sequence). Between the trimmed V and J ends, which lost 0 bases and 8 bases, there was a span of 10 bases. There are 13 residues in the CDR3. CDR3: CASSLAGGVGYTF. The CDR3 DNA is TGTGCCAGCAGCTTAGCAGGGGGTGTCGGCTACACCTTC.

This clonotype was picked up many times. This CDR3 reads CASSLPGANVLTF. DNA for the CDR3: TGTGCCAGCTCCCTCCCTGGGGCCAACGTCCTGACTTTC. The chain joins TRBV11-3 to TRBJ2-6; no clear D gene. CDR1 and CDR2 from the germline V gene are SGHNT and YENEEA. V lost 8 bases and J lost 2, with 7 bases in between. There are 13 residues in the CDR3. The variable domain in full, completed from reference TRBV11-3 and TRBJ2-6, reads EAGVVQSPRYKIIEKKQPVAFWCNPISGHNTLYWYLQNLGQGPELLIRYENEEAVDDSQLPKDRFSAERLKGVDSTLKIQPAELGDSAVYLCASSLPGANVLTFGAGSRLTVL.

The sample holds many counts of this clonotype. This chain joins TRBV27 and TRBJ1-5, with D possibly being TRBD1 (6 bases). Germline V gene data show CDR1 as MNHEY and CDR2 as SMNVEV (reference sequence). With 4 bases removed from V and 6 bases from J, the gap between germline ends came to 16 bases. This CDR3 is 15 amino acids long. The CDR3 bases are TGTGCCAGCAGTTGGGGGGCGCCGGGGCTTCAGCCCCAGCATTTT. Translated, it gives CASSWGAPGLQPQHF.

This clonotype was seen only a few times. The CDR3 coding sequence is TGTGCCAGTAGCAGGGGTGCTGGGGCCAACGTCCTGACTTTC. Amino acid sequence: CASSRGAGANVLTF. The chain uses TRBV19 and TRBJ2-6, with a tentative D call TRBD1 (6 bases). There are 14 residues in the CDR3. The germline gives CDR1 LNHDA, CDR2 SQIVND (reference sequence). Trimming removed 6 bases at V and 2 bases at J, with 8 bases between. Combining the CDR3 with reference TRBV19 and TRBJ2-6 gives the whole variable domain DGGITQSPKYLFRKEGQNVTLSCEQNLNHDAMYWYRQDPGQGLRLIYYSQIVNDFQKGDIAEGYSVSREKKESFPLTVTSAQKNPTAFYLCASSRGAGANVLTFGAGSRLTVL.

This clonotype has just a few counts. The V call is TRBV6-1, the J call TRBJ2-7; D ambiguous. The V gene lost 7 bases and the J gene lost 2 bases, with 18 bases spanning the gap. Germline V gives CDR1 MNHNS, CDR2 SASEGT. This CDR3 spans 15 amino acids. The CDR3 protein is CASMGNMLLTYEQYF. As DNA, the CDR3 is TGTGCCAGCATGGGCAATATGCTGCTCACCTACGAGCAGTACTTC.

This clonotype appeared many times. The chain recombines TRBV20-1 with TRBJ1-6, with D perhaps TRBD1 (5 bases). The V end was cut by 3 bases, the J end by 7 bases, with 22 bases between. The CDR3 contains 17 residues. Germline lookup yields CDR1 DFQATT and CDR2 SNEGSKA (reference sequence). CDR3 sequence: CSASPAGGGRRNSPLHF. The CDR3 DNA sequence: TGCAGTGCTAGTCCCGCCGGGGGGGGAAGGCGGAATTCACCCCTCCACTTT.

This clonotype has a handful of counts. The chain joins TRBV27 to TRBJ2-3; D is unclear. Germline V gene lookup returns CDR1 MNHEY and CDR2 SMNVEV (reference sequence). Trimming left V 3 bases short and J 3 bases short, with 16 bases between. The CDR3 spans 16 residues. The CDR3 DNA follows: TGTGCCAGCAGTTTCAGGCAGTCCCCGGCGACAGATACGCAGTATTTT. Its translation: CASSFRQSPATDTQYF.

CDR3 DNA: TGTGCCAGCAGCTCCCAAACCAGCGGCAATCAGCCCCAGCATTTT. Translation gives CASSSQTSGNQPQHF. The chain recombines TRBV5-6 with TRBJ1-5; D call uncertain. V was cut by 3 bases and J by 2 bases, with 12 bases left in between. Germline lookup yields CDR1 SGHDT and CDR2 YYEEEE. The CDR3 is 15 residues long.

V usage is TRBV4-3 and J usage is TRBJ2-3, with 8 bases lining up with TRBD2. Germline loops: CDR1 LGHNA, CDR2 YSLEER. V gave up 0 bases and J gave up 4 bases; unmatched junction bases: 6. The CDR3 sequence is 16 residues long. The CDR3 here is CASSQDERGQADTQYF. CDR3 bases: TGCGCCAGCAGCCAAGACGAGCGGGGGCAGGCAGATACGCAGTATTTT.

This sequence joins TRBV27 and TRBJ1-2; possible D gene TRBD1, 6 bases. Trimming pared 10 bases from V and 2 bases from J, leaving 17 bases between. The germline gives CDR1 MNHEY, CDR2 SMNVEV (reference sequence). This CDR3 is built from 14 residues. The CDR3 sequence: CATLNWGANYGYTF. Written as DNA, the CDR3 is TGTGCCACCCTTAACTGGGGGGCCAACTATGGCTACACCTTC.

The chain joins TRBV2 to TRBJ1-1; D gene uncertain. CDR1 is SNHLY, CDR2 FYNNEI, per germline. V gave up 6 bases and J gave up 0 bases, with 8 bases separating them. The CDR3 loop spans 13 amino acids. The CDR3 reads CASRPGLNTEAFF. CDR3 DNA sequence: TGTGCCAGCAGACCGGGCTTGAACACTGAAGCTTTCTTT.

The rearrangement uses TRBV4-3 and TRBJ2-1, with 8 bases aligning to TRBD1. V lost 4 bases, J lost 0 bases, and 14 bases stayed unmatched. The CDR3 runs 19 residues. Germline-derived CDR1 and CDR2 are LGHNA and YSLEER. The CDR3 is CASSLTLQGVTVSYNEQFF. The CDR3 nucleotides are TGCGCCAGCAGCCTAACCTTACAGGGGGTGACTGTCTCCTACAATGAGCAGTTCTTC.

At least ten counts were recorded for this clonotype. This sequence joins TRBV20-1 and TRBJ1-5, with 7 bases that match TRBD1. The trim removed 4 bases at V and 6 bases at J, leaving 15 bases unmatched. The CDR3 has 16 residues. Germline lookup yields CDR1 DFQATT and CDR2 SNEGSKA (reference sequence). CDR3 in amino acids: CSATSRQGSVGQPQHF. DNA of the CDR3: TGCAGTGCTACCAGTAGACAGGGATCGGTGGGTCAGCCCCAGCATTTT.

The sample holds many counts of this clonotype. The V gene is TRBV5-5, the J gene TRBJ2-1; 7 positions agree with TRBD2. Per the germline V gene, CDR1 is SGHKS and CDR2 is YYEKEE (reference sequence). V was pared by 3 bases and J by 6 bases, with 6 bases of the junction left unmatched. The CDR3 consists of 14 residues. CDR3 nucleotide sequence: TGTGCCAGCAGCTCCGCGGGGGAAATCAATGAGCAGTTCTTC. The encoded protein is CASSSAGEINEQFF.

Many counts were recorded for this clonotype. The rearrangement uses TRBV6-4 and TRBJ2-7; TRBD1 matches 7 bases. V lost 11 bases and J lost 1; bases outside the gene matches: 14. This CDR3 contains 15 residues. The V gene's germline CDR1 is MRHNA and CDR2 SNTAGT. The CDR3 is CAGIPGQTFSYEQYF. CDR3 DNA: TGTGCCGGAATCCCGGGACAGACCTTTTCCTACGAGCAGTACTTC.

There are many counts of this clonotype. This chain uses TRBV7-9 with TRBJ1-4; maybe TRBD1 (5 bases). The CDR3 extends over 18 amino acids. Per germline, CDR1 SEHNR and CDR2 FQNEAQ (reference sequence). V lost 3 bases to trimming and J lost 0 bases, with 17 bases between them. The CDR3 bases are TGTGCCAGCAGCTTGATTGTGGGACGCAAAACAACTAATGAAAAACTGTTTTTT. The encoded protein is CASSLIVGRKTTNEKLFF.

The chain employs TRBV6-1 and TRBJ1-3, with D maybe TRBD1 (5 bases). The germline V gene encodes CDR1 MNHNS and CDR2 SASEGT. The CDR3 spans 16 residues. Deletions cut 1 base from V and 0 bases from J, with 10 bases between. The CDR3 reads CASSEVGGSSGNTIYF. CDR3 bases: TGTGCCAGCAGTGAAGTGGGGGGTAGCTCTGGAAACACCATATATTTT.

The rearrangement links TRBV7-2 to TRBJ2-3; D is undetermined. The length of the CDR3 is 14 residues. Germline V gives CDR1 SGHTA, CDR2 FQGNSA. Trimming shortened V by 2 bases and J by 1 base, and 7 bases separated the two germline ends. Here the CDR3 DNA reads TGTGCCAGCAGCTTAAACGGACGCACAGATACGCAGTATTTT. Translation gives CASSLNGRTDTQYF.

This clonotype was found a few times. The rearrangement joins TRBV28 to TRBJ1-2, with D perhaps matching TRBD1 (5 bases). CDR1 is MDHEN, CDR2 SYDVKM, per germline. The ends were cut back, 7 bases at V and 6 bases at J, with 24 bases in the middle. The CDR3 spans 16 residues. The CDR3 bases are TGTGCCAGCACTCGGGACGAAGGGGCCCCGAGGGATGGCTACACCTTC. Its translation: CASTRDEGAPRDGYTF.

The V call is TRBV9, the J call TRBJ2-3; 9 bases fit TRBD2. J lost 3 bases, V lost 1 base, and 9 bases had no gene match. This CDR3 comprises 17 residues. Germline V CDR1 and CDR2: SGDLS, YYNGEE. CDR3 protein: CASSVSPLAGGTDTQYF. The CDR3 DNA sequence: TGTGCCAGCAGCGTATCACCCCTGGCGGGGGGGACAGATACGCAGTATTTT.

The chain has TRBV6-6 and TRBJ1-5; TRBD1 agrees at 9 bases. CDR3 length equals 16 residues. V was pared by 5 bases and J by 6 bases, with 11 bases of the junction left unmatched. CDR1 MNHNY and CDR2 SVGAGI come from the germline V gene (reference sequence). This CDR3 reads CASSALSDRGVQPQHF. The DNA for the CDR3 is TGTGCCAGCAGTGCACTCTCGGACAGGGGAGTTCAGCCCCAGCATTTT.

On this clonotype: The junction and the germline gene differ at one end; a read error may be behind it. This chain links TRBV7-7 with TRBJ2-1; weak D call: TRBD2 (5 bases). Per the germline V gene, CDR1 is SSHAT and CDR2 is FNYEAQ (reference sequence). The CDR3 loop spans 13 amino acids. CDR3 sequence (DNA): TGTGCTAGCAGCTTAGAGGGCAGACATGAGCAGTTCTTC. It codes for CASSLEGRHEQFF.

This clonotype was seen at least ten times. This chain links TRBV20-1 with TRBJ1-1; 9 bases agree with TRBD1. The CDR3 covers 15 residues. With 0 bases clipped from V and 5 bases from J, the junction kept 7 bases outside the gene matches. Germline lookup yields CDR1 DFQATT and CDR2 SNEGSKA (reference sequence). CDR3 residues: CSARESDRGGTEAFF. DNA of the CDR3: TGCAGTGCTAGAGAATCGGACAGGGGCGGAACTGAAGCTTTCTTT.

This chain's CDR3 is CAISDTYGRPQHF. The CDR3 DNA follows: TGTGCCATCAGTGATACTTATGGGCGACCCCAGCATTTT. The chain is built from TRBV10-3 and TRBJ1-5, with unresolved D. Per the germline V gene, CDR1 is ENHRY and CDR2 is SYGVKD. Trimming stripped 3 bases from V and 10 bases from J, with 13 bases between. The CDR3 covers 13 residues.

This clonotype was found a few times. V and J are TRBV5-6 and TRBJ1-6; D not resolved. Germline lookup yields CDR1 SGHDT and CDR2 YYEEEE. V was cut by 4 bases and J by 6 bases, with 14 bases left in between. CDR3 length equals 15 residues. CDR3 in amino acids: CASSVRSSINSPLHF. DNA of the CDR3: TGTGCCAGCAGCGTAAGGTCTTCAATTAATTCACCCCTCCACTTT.

This clonotype was seen a few times. The chain recombines TRBV9 with TRBJ2-3; D gene uncertain. From germline, CDR1 is SGDLS and CDR2 YYNGEE. V lost 1 base and J lost 4, with 16 bases in between. There are 16 residues in the CDR3. CDR3 coding DNA: TGTGCCAGCAGCGTATCGGGTAGCTACCGCGCAGATACGCAGTATTTT. It encodes CASSVSGSYRADTQYF.

This clonotype was detected many times. The chain employs TRBV15 and TRBJ2-1; 7 bases are a match to TRBD2. J gave up 3 bases and V 3 bases, and 5 bases lay outside the gene matches. CDR3 size: 15 residues. Germline V gene lookup returns CDR1 LNHNV and CDR2 YYDKDF (reference sequence). DNA of the CDR3: TGTGCCACCAGCAGTGTCAGGGAGGGCTACAATGAGCAGTTCTTC. Protein: CATSSVREGYNEQFF.

This clonotype showed up many times. V and J are TRBV23-1 and TRBJ2-7; the D gene could be TRBD1 or TRBD2 (6 bases each). TRBV23-1 is noted as an ORF with a role that remains uncertain. The length of the CDR3 is 19 residues. V was cut by 0 bases and J by 2 bases, with 23 bases left in between. CDR3 sequence (DNA): TGCGCCAGCAGTCAATCGGACTGGACTACTGTGACAGGCCCCTACGAGCAGTACTTC. It codes for CASSQSDWTTVTGPYEQYF.

This clonotype was picked up many times. The chain carries TRBV12-3 or TRBV12-4 and TRBJ1-1; tentatively, D is TRBD1 (6 bases). Trimming left V 7 bases short and J 2 bases short, with 11 bases between. The CDR3 sequence is 13 residues long. The CDR3, as DNA: TGTGCCAGCAACCCAGGGGTAAACACTGAAGCTTTCTTT. Translation gives CASNPGVNTEAFF.

In this sample, this clonotype turned up many times. The chain carries TRBV6-5 and TRBJ1-2; 9 nucleotides match TRBD1. The CDR3 is 18 residues long. Germline CDR1 and CDR2: MNHEY and SVGAGI. V shed 0 bases and J 4 bases; nucleotides not matched to a gene: 12. The chain's CDR3 is CASSYSTPQGAPSYGYTF. DNA of the CDR3: TGTGCCAGCAGTTACTCGACCCCACAGGGGGCGCCCAGCTATGGCTACACCTTC.

A few counts support this clonotype. The chain is built from TRBV28 and TRBJ1-4; 10 nucleotides align to TRBD1. Trimming took 5 bases from V and 8 from J; bases not matched to a gene: 5. This CDR3 spans 14 amino acids. CDR1 and CDR2 (germline): MDHEN, SYDVKM. CDR3 sequence reads: CASSRTGGREKLFF. The CDR3 nucleotides read TGTGCCAGCAGTCGGACAGGGGGGCGGGAAAAACTGTTTTTT.